The 29 T cell receptor beta chains below all came from one sample that was sequenced in a study of Ad26.COV2.S vaccination and SARS-CoV-2 variants. Profiled with immunoSEQ multiplex PCR; TCRdb holds only in-frame clones, not every one. The table records roughly 700,000 clones, roughly 90% of them present only once. Treatment reported: roughly 20 received Ad26.COV2.S at low or high dose, single or two shots; roughly five received placebo; per-sample allocation not given. Each sample was drawn 63 days after the first injection (of vaccine or placebo). Sample: peripheral blood, taken in a trial of Ad26.COV2.S vaccine versus placebo. Receptors originate from a person between 18 and 59 years old who received the Ad26.COV2.S COVID-19 vaccine or a placebo.

Points on this clone: In the same sample, other DNA sequences code for this CDR3. The chain recombines TRBV18 with TRBJ2-5; no definite D call. The CDR3 extends over 13 amino acids. Between the trimmed V and J ends, which lost 0 bases and 5 bases, there was a span of 7 bases. CDR1 is KGHSH, CDR2 LQKENI, per germline. The CDR3 region is CASSPPGRETQYF. Here the CDR3 DNA reads TGTGCCAGCTCACCACCGGGTCGGGAGACCCAGTACTTC.

The V gene is TRBV19, the J gene TRBJ2-7; 12 bases fit TRBD2. The germline gives CDR1 LNHDA, CDR2 SQIVND (reference sequence). The CDR3 spans 16 residues. V was pared by 3 bases and J by 2 bases, with 5 bases of the junction left unmatched. DNA for the CDR3: TGTGCCAGTAGTATGGCTAGCGGGAGGGCGCCCTACGAGCAGTACTTC. Translation gives CASSMASGRAPYEQYF.

The table lists this clone with a count of one. The rearrangement uses TRBV6-2 or TRBV6-3 and TRBJ1-5, with 10 bases fitting TRBD1. In germline, CDR1 is MNHEY, CDR2 SVGEGT. CDR3 size: 15 residues. J was trimmed by 6 bases and V by 5 bases; bases with no gene match: 7. Here the CDR3 reads CASSQTGGWRQPQHF. In DNA form, the CDR3 reads TGTGCCAGCAGTCAGACAGGGGGCTGGCGTCAGCCCCAGCATTTT.

This chain links TRBV7-2 with TRBJ1-3, with 8 bases aligning to TRBD1. From germline, CDR1 is SGHTA and CDR2 FQGNSA. The CDR3 has 16 residues. V dropped 3 bases and J dropped 2; count of bases not matched to a gene: 6. The CDR3 region has the DNA TGTGCCAGCAGCTTGGGGCCGACAGGGGCTGGAAACACCATATATTTT. Translating gives CASSLGPTGAGNTIYF.

This chain links TRBV2 with TRBJ1-4, with D unclear. Trimming took 9 bases from V and 6 from J, leaving 17 bases between them. This CDR3 region has 14 residues. Germline lookup yields CDR1 SNHLY and CDR2 FYNNEI. CDR3 DNA: TGTGCCAGTAGGAGACTGACGGTGGATGAAAAACTGTTTTTT. This codes for CASRRLTVDEKLFF.

J is TRBJ1-1 and V is TRBV15; D uncertain. The CDR3 consists of 13 residues. Trimming removed 3 bases from V and 6 bases from J, with 11 bases in between. Germline-derived CDR1 and CDR2 are LNHNV and YYDKDF (reference sequence). The CDR3 loop reads CATSSRGNPEAFF. The CDR3 bases are TGTGCCACCAGCAGTCGGGGTAATCCTGAAGCTTTCTTT.

This rearrangement joins TRBV10-3 to TRBJ1-1, with unresolved D. Germline CDR1 ENHRY, CDR2 SYGVKD. The CDR3 is made up of 16 amino acids. Trimming pared 7 bases from V and 0 bases from J, leaving 18 bases between. The CDR3 nucleotides read TGTGCCATCACTCGCGGGGTGGGTAGTGTGAACACTGAAGCTTTCTTT. Amino acid sequence: CAITRGVGSVNTEAFF.

This chain connects TRBV4-1 to TRBJ2-1; tentatively, D is TRBD2 (5 bases). V was clipped by 6 bases and J by 0 bases, with 12 bases between them. Germline V CDR1 and CDR2: MGHRA, YSYEKL. The length of the CDR3 is 15 residues. As DNA, the CDR3 is TGCGCCAGCAGGAGGACTCTCAGCTCCTACAATGAGCAGTTCTTC. Protein sequence: CASRRTLSSYNEQFF.

The chain links TRBV7-9 to TRBJ2-1, with 7 bases aligning to TRBD2. The germline CDR1 and CDR2 sequences are SEHNR and FQNEAQ (reference sequence). Trimming took 3 bases from V and 2 from J; bases not matched to a gene: 4. This CDR3 comprises 15 residues. CDR3 DNA sequence: TGTGCCAGCAGCTTTACGCGGGGGACCTACAATGAGCAGTTCTTC. It translates to CASSFTRGTYNEQFF.

The chain recombines TRBV27 with TRBJ1-3, with no clear D. Per the germline V gene, CDR1 is MNHEY and CDR2 is SMNVEV (reference sequence). V lost 5 bases, J lost 0 bases, and 8 bases lay in between. The CDR3 is made up of 14 amino acids. DNA of the CDR3: TGTGCCAGCAGTCCGGACCTCTCTGGAAACACCATATATTTT. It specifies CASSPDLSGNTIYF.

The DNA of the CDR3 is TGTGCCAGCAGTCGACAGGGCCCCCCGAAGTACGAGCAGTACTTC. Its protein product is CASSRQGPPKYEQYF. The chain couples TRBV6-5 to TRBJ2-7; 7 bases align to TRBD1. Per the germline V gene, CDR1 is MNHEY and CDR2 is SVGAGI. Trimming cost V 5 bases and J 4 bases; bases outside gene matches: 11. The CDR3 spans 15 residues.

This chain connects TRBV5-5 to TRBJ2-1; D gene unclear. CDR3 length: 13 residues. Germline V lookup: CDR1 SGHKS, CDR2 YYEKEE (reference sequence). V gave up 4 bases and J gave up 2 bases, with 7 bases separating them. The CDR3 is CASSGPAYNEQFF. The CDR3 region has the DNA TGTGCCAGCAGCGGACCCGCCTACAATGAGCAGTTCTTC.

Points on this clone: The sample holds other DNA sequences that translate to the same CDR3. This chain joins TRBV30 and TRBJ1-5, with D maybe TRBD1 (5 bases). Germline CDR1 GTSNPN, CDR2 SVGIG (reference sequence). The CDR3 is 13 residues long. V was clipped by 1 base and J by 1 base, with 5 bases between them. The CDR3 bases are TGTGCCTGGAGTGGACAGAGCAATCAGCCCCAGCATTTT. Translating gives CAWSGQSNQPQHF.

The chain combines TRBV7-2 with TRBJ1-2; D unresolved. V was shortened by 4 bases and J by 8 bases, with 17 bases between the two germline ends. This CDR3 comprises 14 residues. Per the germline V gene, CDR1 is SGHTA and CDR2 is FQGNSA. CDR3 amino acids: CASSSSRGMKGYTF. CDR3 nucleotide sequence: TGTGCCAGCAGCTCCTCTCGGGGTATGAAGGGCTACACCTTC.

The rearrangement joins TRBV11-3 to TRBJ2-2; perhaps TRBD1 as D (5 bases). With 3 bases removed from V and 6 bases from J, the gap between germline ends came to 8 bases. The CDR3 contains 13 residues. In germline, CDR1 is SGHNT, CDR2 YENEEA. As DNA, the CDR3 is TGTGCCAGCAGCTTTCTAGGGGCCGGGGAGCTGTTTTTT. It is translated as CASSFLGAGELFF.

This sequence joins TRBV24-1 and TRBJ2-1; 9 bases are shared with TRBD1. The germline CDR1 and CDR2 sequences are KGHDR and SFDVKD. The CDR3 is made up of 16 amino acids. V shed 4 bases, J shed 3 bases, and the junction held 6 bases outside the gene matches. CDR3 coding DNA: TGTGCCACCAGTGAGTACGGGACAGGGCACTACAATGAGCAGTTCTTC. Its protein product is CATSEYGTGHYNEQFF.

J is TRBJ1-5 and V is TRBV6-5, with D hard to call. The CDR3 has 12 residues. The germline V gene encodes CDR1 MNHEY and CDR2 SVGAGI. The ends were cut back, 7 bases at V and 1 base at J, with 5 bases in the middle. This chain's CDR3 is CASTSSNQPQHF. The CDR3 nucleotides read TGTGCCAGCACCTCAAGCAATCAGCCCCAGCATTTT.

This sequence joins TRBV5-4 and TRBJ2-1; D might be TRBD1 or TRBD2, each matching 5 bases. This CDR3 has 15 amino acids. Trimming left V 5 bases short and J 2 bases short, with 14 bases between. CDR1 is SGHNT, CDR2 YYREEE, per germline (reference sequence). The CDR3 nucleotides read TGTGCCAGCAGTATGACCCGGGGACCCTACAATGAGCAGTTCTTC. Translation gives CASSMTRGPYNEQFF.

CDR3 sequence reads: CASSFSGTDNEQFF. In DNA, the CDR3 is TGCGCCAGCAGCTTTAGCGGGACAGACAATGAGCAGTTCTTC. The genes are TRBV5-1 and TRBJ2-1, with D tentatively TRBD2 (8 bases). Germline values: CDR1 SGHRS, CDR2 YFSETQ. With 2 bases removed from V and 5 bases from J, the gap between germline ends came to 11 bases. The CDR3 consists of 14 residues. The whole variable domain, remainder taken from reference TRBV5-1 and TRBJ2-1, is KAGVTQTPRYLIKTRGQQVTLSCSPISGHRSVSWYQQTPGQGLQFLFEYFSETQRNKGNFPGRFSGRQFSNSRSEMNVSTLELGDSALYLCASSFSGTDNEQFFGPGTRLTVL.

The chain links TRBV27 to TRBJ2-7, with D possibly being TRBD1 or TRBD2 (5 bases each). This CDR3 contains 14 residues. The V end was cut by 5 bases, the J end by 2 bases, with 13 bases between. Germline loops: CDR1 MNHEY, CDR2 SMNVEV (reference sequence). The CDR3 spells CASSVHLGPYEQYF. The CDR3 DNA is TGTGCCAGCAGTGTCCACTTGGGACCCTACGAGCAGTACTTC.

This chain uses TRBV19 with TRBJ2-5; no reliable D call. The CDR3 has 15 residues. CDR1 LNHDA and CDR2 SQIVND come from the germline V gene (reference sequence). V lost 0 bases and J 1 base, leaving 9 bases between the germline ends. Here the CDR3 reads CASSIDSSSQETQYF. In nucleotides, the CDR3 is TGTGCCAGTAGTATAGATTCCAGTTCCCAAGAGACCCAGTACTTC.

The chain couples TRBV6-2 or TRBV6-3 to TRBJ1-5, with TRBD1 matching 7 bases. V was clipped by 4 bases and J by 4 bases; unmatched bases: 10. The CDR3 has 16 residues. Per germline, CDR1 MNHEY and CDR2 SVGEGT. The CDR3 loop is CASSSLTGAGNQPQHF. The DNA for the CDR3 is TGTGCCAGCAGTTCCCTCACAGGGGCCGGGAATCAGCCCCAGCATTTT.

This chain connects TRBV19 to TRBJ2-2; TRBD2 matches 9 bases. Losses at the gene ends were 1 base for V and 5 bases for J; bases not matched to a gene: 5. CDR1 is LNHDA, CDR2 SQIVND, per germline (reference sequence). This CDR3 region has 16 residues. The CDR3 spells CASSIGPSGMTGELFF. DNA of the CDR3: TGTGCCAGTAGTATAGGCCCTAGCGGGATGACCGGGGAGCTGTTTTTT.

This clone appeared once. The rearrangement joins TRBV7-2 to TRBJ1-6, with D unclear. CDR3 length: 13 amino acids. V was pared by 1 base and J by 10 bases, with 8 bases between. Looked up from germline, CDR1 is SGHTA and CDR2 is FQGNSA. The CDR3 spells CASSLGGGSPLHF. CDR3 in DNA: TGTGCCAGCAGCTTAGGGGGAGGGTCACCCCTCCACTTT.

V gene TRBV19 combines with J gene TRBJ2-7; 12 bases are a match to TRBD1. Trimming at V came to 3 bases and at J to 2 bases, leaving 2 bases not matched to a gene. Germline V lookup: CDR1 LNHDA, CDR2 SQIVND (reference sequence). CDR3 size: 15 residues. CDR3 sequence: CASSIRDRGPYEQYF. The CDR3 DNA follows: TGTGCCAGTAGTATCCGGGACAGGGGGCCCTACGAGCAGTACTTC.

This rearrangement joins TRBV5-1 to TRBJ2-3; D unclear. The CDR3 is 14 residues long. V lost 4 bases and J 2 bases, leaving 11 bases between the germline ends. Looked up from germline, CDR1 is SGHRS and CDR2 is YFSETQ. Written as DNA, the CDR3 is TGCGCCAGCAGCGACCCGCGGTTCACAGATACGCAGTATTTT. Amino acids: CASSDPRFTDTQYF.

This sequence joins TRBV18 and TRBJ2-7, with D hard to call. V dropped 4 bases and J dropped 4 bases, with 14 bases sitting between them. CDR1 is KGHSH and CDR2 is LQKENI in the germline V gene. This CDR3 region has 14 residues. CDR3 nucleotides: TGTGCCAGCTCACAGGCGAAGAATGGTTACGAGCAGTACTTC. Residues: CASSQAKNGYEQYF. The full variable domain, in which reference TRBV18 and TRBJ2-7 provide the parts outside the CDR3, is NAGVMQNPRHLVRRRGQEARLRCSPMKGHSHVYWYRQLPEEGLKFMVYLQKENIIDESGMPKERFSAEFPKEGPSILRIQQVVRGDSAAYFCASSQAKNGYEQYFGPGTRLTVT.

The J gene is TRBJ2-7, the V gene TRBV6-5; D is undetermined. This CDR3 is built from 14 residues. Germline lookup yields CDR1 MNHEY and CDR2 SVGAGI. V dropped 2 bases and J dropped 1 base, with 9 bases sitting between them. The CDR3 DNA reads as TGTGCCAGCAGTTACATGCTGGGTTCCTACGAGCAGTACTTC. Its translation: CASSYMLGSYEQYF.

The rearrangement uses TRBV5-8 and TRBJ2-7, with TRBD2 identical over 7 bases. The trim removed 2 bases at V and 7 bases at J, leaving 9 bases unmatched. Germline CDR1 reads SGHTS; CDR2 reads YDEGEE. This CDR3 comprises 14 residues. CDR3 sequence: CASSLGGRVREQYF. DNA for the CDR3: TGTGCCAGCAGCTTAGGAGGGAGGGTAAGGGAGCAGTACTTC.